The present T cell receptor beta chain was sequenced within a study of T cell responses to AZD1222 COVID-19 vaccine. Regarding the study as a whole: Donors in the cohort were predominantly white British and more often female, and clonal diversity was possibly underestimated.

TCRdb keeps only in-frame clones here, not all; method: immunoSEQ multiplex PCR. Counted here are roughly 150,000 clones, roughly 88% occurring once; the ten biggest clones make up approximately 6.3%. Remarks on this clone: The antigen is unknown.

Trimming took 4 bases from V and 14 from J; bases not matched to a gene: 8. Germline CDR1 is MNHEY and CDR2 is SMNVEV (reference sequence). CDR3 size: 15 residues. The sample in question was peripheral blood, obtained 28 days after the second AZD1222 dose. The chain recombines TRBV27 with TRBJ2-1, with TRBD2 matching over 16 bases. The source is an adult who received the AZD1222 COVID-19 vaccine. The CDR3 nucleotides are TGTGCCAGCAGTTCGGGACTAGCGGGAGGGCTTGTCGAGTTCTTC. Its protein product is CASSSGLAGGLVEFF.